The 27 T cell receptor beta chains in this list originate from one sample, sequenced in a study of blood T cell repertoires in COVID-19 (dated by TCRdb to the early 2020s). The library was generated by the immunoSEQ multiplex PCR assay. This immuneACCESS table, as held by TCRdb, lists in-frame sequences with V and J called but not all clones. Of the missing ones, under half trace to an unresolved V gene in checked studies; the others have no known cause. Recorded for this sample are over 200,000 clones; over 75% of them occurred a single time. Clones ranked in the top ten supply about 3.5% of the sample. The sequencing sample was made of PBMCs or T cells enriched from blood (not recorded which). The receptors were sampled from a woman aged 25 to 45 who had been exposed to COVID-19.

The V gene is TRBV7-2, the J gene TRBJ1-4; 7 nucleotides line up with TRBD1. The V gene's germline CDR1 is SGHTA and CDR2 FQGNSA. The CDR3 totals 15 residues. Trimming cost V 2 bases and J 5 bases; bases outside gene matches: 5. Here the CDR3 reads CASSLTTGKNEKLFF. The CDR3 DNA follows: TGTGCCAGCAGCTTAACGACAGGGAAAAATGAAAAACTGTTTTTT.

This clone was seen once. CDR3 loop: CATSDPQPGLAGTDTQYF. The CDR3 DNA sequence: TGTGCCACCAGTGATCCACAACCGGGACTAGCGGGCACAGATACGCAGTATTTT. The chain joins TRBV24-1 to TRBJ2-3; TRBD2 aligns across 11 bases. Germline lookup yields CDR1 KGHDR and CDR2 SFDVKD. This CDR3 is built from 18 residues. With 3 bases clipped from V and 1 base from J, the junction kept 8 bases outside the gene matches.

This chain joins TRBV27 and TRBJ1-5, with unresolved D. The CDR3 runs to 13 residues. V lost 9 bases and J 7 bases, leaving 16 bases between the germline ends. Germline V gives CDR1 MNHEY, CDR2 SMNVEV (reference sequence). As DNA, the CDR3 is TGTGCCAGTTCGATTGAAGGGAGACAGCCCCAGCATTTT. Protein sequence: CASSIEGRQPQHF.

The rearrangement uses TRBV28 and TRBJ1-6, with 8 bases fitting TRBD1. The V and J ends lost 6 bases and 10 bases, in that order; junction bases with no gene match: 14. Germline CDR1 MDHEN, CDR2 SYDVKM. This CDR3 region has 16 residues. CDR3 bases: TGTGCCAGCAGGGTGCGGACAGGGTTTCAAGGGTCACCCCTCCACTTT. Translation: CASRVRTGFQGSPLHF.

The chain couples TRBV18 to TRBJ1-2, with 10 bases fitting TRBD1. Germline CDR1 KGHSH, CDR2 LQKENI. The CDR3 consists of 16 residues. V shed 3 bases, J shed 7 bases, and the junction held 11 bases outside the gene matches. The CDR3 nucleotides read TGTGCCAGCTCACCTACCGACAGGGGGCGATCTTCTGGCTACACCTTC. Translation gives CASSPTDRGRSSGYTF.

This sequence joins TRBV21-1 and TRBJ2-5; the table assigns TRBD1, which was not confirmed against the DNA. TRBV21-1 is marked as a pseudogene. CDR3 length: 15 amino acids. The CDR3 sequence: CASNYQVGARETQYF. CDR3 nucleotide sequence: TGTGCCAGCAACTATCAGGTGGGGGCTCGGGAGACCCAGTACTTC.

V and J are TRBV29-1 and TRBJ1-2, with 10 bases fitting TRBD1. The J segment lost 4 bases and the V segment lost 7 bases, leaving 6 bases of the junction unmatched. The CDR3 extends over 13 amino acids. Germline V gene sequence: CDR1 SQVTM, CDR2 ANQGSEA. The CDR3 DNA follows: TGCAGCGCCCGACAGGGGGCAGGCTATGGCTACACCTTC. Protein: CSARQGAGYGYTF.

V is TRBV30 and J is TRBJ1-6; D uncertain. This CDR3 has 11 amino acids. Germline values: CDR1 GTSNPN, CDR2 SVGIG (reference sequence). V shed 3 bases and J shed 9 bases, with 6 bases lying between them. CDR3 region: CAWSSGSPLHF. In DNA, the CDR3 is TGTGCCTGGAGCAGTGGTTCACCCCTCCACTTT. The full variable domain, its missing parts supplied by reference TRBV30 and TRBJ1-6, is SQTIHQWPATLVQPVGSPLSLECTVEGTSNPNLYWYRQAAGRGLQLLFYSVGIGQISSEVPQNLSASRPQDRQFILSSKKLLLSDSGFYLCAWSSGSPLHFGNGTRLTVT.

The chain carries TRBV11-1 and TRBJ1-1; D is ambiguous. Germline V gene lookup returns CDR1 SGHAT and CDR2 FQDESV (reference sequence). The CDR3 extends over 15 amino acids. The V end was cut by 3 bases, the J end by 10 bases, with 21 bases between. CDR3 DNA sequence: TGTGCCAGCAGCTTGTTTGGCGGATCCCCTACCCTAGCTTTCTTT. The encoded protein is CASSLFGGSPTLAFF.

The V and J genes are TRBV5-4 and TRBJ1-6; no definite D call. The CDR3 has 15 amino acids. The ends were cut back, 0 bases at V and 4 bases at J, with 8 bases in the middle. Germline V gives CDR1 SGHNT, CDR2 YYREEE (reference sequence). The CDR3 loop reads CASSLEAGYNSPLHF. In DNA form, the CDR3 reads TGTGCCAGCAGCTTGGAAGCGGGTTATAATTCACCCCTCCACTTT. The complete variable domain, with remaining parts taken from reference TRBV5-4 and TRBJ1-6, reads ETGVTQSPTHLIKTRGQQVTLRCSSQSGHNTVSWYQQALGQGPQFIFQYYREEENGRGNFPPRFSGLQFPNYSSELNVNALELDDSALYLCASSLEAGYNSPLHFGNGTRLTVT.

The sample holds a few counts of this clone. The rearrangement links TRBV5-4 to TRBJ2-3; a possible D gene is TRBD1 (5 bases). The CDR3 has 13 amino acids. Trimming removed 3 bases from V and 4 bases from J, with 9 bases in between. The germline gives CDR1 SGHNT, CDR2 YYREEE (reference sequence). For the CDR3, the DNA is TGTGCCAGCAGCTCCCCAGGGTCAGATACGCAGTATTTT. Protein product: CASSSPGSDTQYF.

The sample holds a few counts of this clone. This chain connects TRBV30 to TRBJ1-2; perhaps TRBD1 as D (5 bases). Trimming took off 3 bases at V and 4 bases at J, with 12 bases between the two ends. The CDR3 runs 13 residues. Per germline, CDR1 GTSNPN and CDR2 SVGIG (reference sequence). The chain's CDR3 is CAWSTGSSYGYTF. The CDR3, as DNA: TGTGCCTGGAGCACAGGATCCAGCTATGGCTACACCTTC.

V gene TRBV12-5 combines with J gene TRBJ1-1; D call uncertain. Deletions cut 4 bases from V and 3 bases from J, with 15 bases between. CDR3 length: 15 amino acids. The germline gives CDR1 LGHNT, CDR2 FRNRAP. The CDR3 DNA follows: TGTGCTAGTGGTTCCTCTGGCAGAGGGCACACTGAAGCTTTCTTT. Its translation: CASGSSGRGHTEAFF.

The chain employs TRBV12-3 or TRBV12-4 and TRBJ2-1; TRBD2 might be the D (5 bases). CDR3 length equals 12 residues. Trimming took 0 bases from V and 13 from J, leaving 10 bases between them. The CDR3 nucleotides are TGTGCCAGCAGTTTAGCGGACGGAGGACAGTTCTTC. Its protein is CASSLADGGQFF.

The rearrangement joins TRBV6-5 to TRBJ1-6; D ambiguous. The CDR3 has 16 residues. The V end was cut by 0 bases, the J end by 2 bases, with 8 bases between. Germline loops: CDR1 MNHEY, CDR2 SVGAGI. The CDR3 spells CASSYSEQPYNSPLHF. CDR3 nucleotide sequence: TGTGCCAGCAGTTACTCGGAACAGCCCTATAATTCACCCCTCCACTTT.

This clone was counted only a few times. The rearrangement joins TRBV19 to TRBJ2-7; the D gene is possibly TRBD2 (6 bases). Trimming removed 2 bases from V and 5 bases from J, with 19 bases in between. CDR3 length: 16 residues. Germline-derived CDR1 and CDR2 are LNHDA and SQIVND (reference sequence). In DNA form, the CDR3 reads TGTGCCAGTAGTATAATGGGGGACGGGAGACCTAACGAGCAGTACTTC. The encoded protein is CASSIMGDGRPNEQYF.

This chain joins TRBV5-1 and TRBJ2-2; TRBD2 matches at 9 bases. J gave up 0 bases and V 1 base, and 4 bases lay outside the gene matches. This CDR3 is built from 17 residues. Germline loops: CDR1 SGHRS, CDR2 YFSETQ. The CDR3 region has the DNA TGCGCCAGCAGCTTGACTAGCGGGTTCGCGAACACCGGGGAGCTGTTTTTT. It specifies CASSLTSGFANTGELFF.

The CDR3, as DNA: TGTGCCAGCAGCCGGACAGGGAGGAATTCACCCCTCCACTTT. It yields the protein CASSRTGRNSPLHF. This sequence joins TRBV3-1 (or the pseudogene TRBV3-2) and TRBJ1-6; 8 bases line up with TRBD1. The CDR3 spans 14 residues. CDR1 LGHDT and CDR2 YNNKEL come from the germline V gene (reference sequence). The V and J ends lost 4 bases and 7 bases, in that order; junction bases with no gene match: 3.

The chain employs TRBV9 and TRBJ2-2; perhaps TRBD1 as D (5 bases). The V end lost 4 bases, the J end lost 4 bases, and 17 bases lay between the germline ends. Germline-derived CDR1 and CDR2 are SGDLS and YYNGEE. The CDR3 consists of 16 residues. CDR3 in amino acids: CASSPYPQGSTGELFF. The DNA of the CDR3 is TGTGCCAGCAGCCCCTACCCCCAGGGTAGCACCGGGGAGCTGTTTTTT.

As regards this clone: A read error may account for a junction end that differs from germline. The chain employs TRBV7-7 and TRBJ2-2; D gene uncertain. This CDR3 is built from 15 residues. Germline assignment: CDR1 SSHAT and CDR2 FNYEAQ (reference sequence). This chain's CDR3 is CASSLVFGGTGELFF. CDR3 bases: TGTGCTAGCAGCTTAGTATTTGGCGGCACCGGGGAGCTGTTTTTT.

V is TRBV9 and J is TRBJ2-7; 7 bases match TRBD2. The trim removed 0 bases at V and 3 bases at J, leaving 9 bases unmatched. The CDR3 sequence is 16 residues long. CDR1 SGDLS and CDR2 YYNGEE come from the germline V gene. CDR3 protein: CASSVGGSGLIYEQYF. In nucleotides, the CDR3 is TGTGCCAGCAGCGTAGGGGGTAGCGGGCTCATCTACGAGCAGTACTTC.

The gene calls are TRBV28 and TRBJ1-5; D is ambiguous. V shed 2 bases and J shed 8 bases, with 10 bases lying between them. Germline V CDR1 and CDR2: MDHEN, SYDVKM. This CDR3 contains 13 residues. This chain's CDR3 is CASSLLSGKPQHF. In nucleotides, the CDR3 is TGTGCCAGCAGTTTACTCTCGGGGAAGCCCCAGCATTTT. The full variable domain, with the rest looked up from reference TRBV28 and TRBJ1-5, is DVKVTQSSRYLVKRTGEKVFLECVQDMDHENMFWYRQDPGLGLRLIYFSYDVKMKEKGDIPEGYSVSREKKERFSLILESASTNQTSMYLCASSLLSGKPQHFGDGTRLSIL.

The rearrangement links TRBV6-5 to TRBJ2-1; D possibly corresponds to TRBD2 (6 bases). The CDR3 loop spans 14 amino acids. Trimming left V 6 bases short and J 7 bases short, with 16 bases between. Germline V CDR1 and CDR2: MNHEY, SVGAGI. CDR3 DNA: TGTGCCAGCAGCCGGGGACTCCTTGAGAATGAGCAGTTCTTC. Its translation: CASSRGLLENEQFF.

This clone came up a few times. This chain uses TRBV2 with TRBJ1-1; D gene ambiguous. The V end was cut by 3 bases, the J end by 5 bases, with 10 bases between. The CDR3 runs to 13 residues. CDR1 and CDR2 (germline): SNHLY, FYNNEI. CDR3 sequence: CASSETTGTEAFF. The DNA of the CDR3 is TGTGCCAGCAGTGAGACGACGGGTACTGAAGCTTTCTTT.

The chain recombines TRBV2 with TRBJ2-3; TRBD1 aligns across 11 bases. Germline CDR1 SNHLY, CDR2 FYNNEI. The CDR3 totals 16 residues. The V gene end was trimmed by 1 base and the J gene end by 8 bases; junction bases not matched to a gene: 8. The DNA of the CDR3 is TGTGCCAGCAGTGAAGAGTGGACAGGGGGCGCAGGTACGCAGTATTTT. Translation gives CASSEEWTGGAGTQYF. Filled out from reference TRBV2 and TRBJ2-3, the complete variable domain reads EPEVTQTPSHQVTQMGQEVILRCVPISNHLYFYWYRQILGQKVEFLVSFYNNEISEKSEIFDDQFSVERPDGSNFTLKIRSTKLEDSAMYFCASSEEWTGGAGTQYFGPGTRLTVL.

The rearrangement links TRBV5-1 to TRBJ2-7; TRBD1 matches 8 bases. Germline-derived CDR1 and CDR2 are SGHRS and YFSETQ. J lost 7 bases, V lost 2 bases, and 14 bases had no gene match. CDR3 length: 16 amino acids. This CDR3 reads CASSFRLGTGVREQYF. The CDR3 DNA follows: TGCGCCAGCAGCTTCCGGCTTGGGACAGGAGTCAGGGAGCAGTACTTC. The full variable domain, completed using reference TRBV5-1 and TRBJ2-7, is KAGVTQTPRYLIKTRGQQVTLSCSPISGHRSVSWYQQTPGQGLQFLFEYFSETQRNKGNFPGRFSGRQFSNSRSEMNVSTLELGDSALYLCASSFRLGTGVREQYFGPGTRLTVT.

CDR3 amino acids: CASSYSSGSYEQYF. In nucleotides, the CDR3 is TGTGCCAGCAGTTACTCAAGTGGCAGCTACGAGCAGTACTTC. The V gene is TRBV6-5, the J gene TRBJ2-7, with unresolved D. CDR3 length: 14 residues. Germline V lookup: CDR1 MNHEY, CDR2 SVGAGI. Trimming removed 0 bases from V and 3 bases from J, with 9 bases in between.